This T cell receptor beta chain was documented in a study of T cell changes during pregnancy in multiple sclerosis. V gave up 4 bases and J gave up 16 bases, with 14 bases separating them. This CDR3 has 11 amino acids. Germline loops: CDR1 MNHEY, CDR2 SMNVEV (reference sequence). The method was immunoSEQ multiplex PCR; TCRdb's version includes in-frame clones alone and lacks a portion of them. This repertoire shows 85,000 to 100,000 clones, roughly 92% found once; its top ten account for roughly 2.7%. The TCR was taken from a female donor with multiple sclerosis, enrolled in a pregnancy study. The rearrangement joins TRBV27 to TRBJ1-3; D may be TRBD1 (5 bases). The sequencing used peripheral blood, collected in the first trimester of pregnancy. CDR3 amino acids: CASSSRQSVYF. The CDR3 region has the DNA TGTGCCAGCAGTTCACGACAGTCTGTGTATTTT.